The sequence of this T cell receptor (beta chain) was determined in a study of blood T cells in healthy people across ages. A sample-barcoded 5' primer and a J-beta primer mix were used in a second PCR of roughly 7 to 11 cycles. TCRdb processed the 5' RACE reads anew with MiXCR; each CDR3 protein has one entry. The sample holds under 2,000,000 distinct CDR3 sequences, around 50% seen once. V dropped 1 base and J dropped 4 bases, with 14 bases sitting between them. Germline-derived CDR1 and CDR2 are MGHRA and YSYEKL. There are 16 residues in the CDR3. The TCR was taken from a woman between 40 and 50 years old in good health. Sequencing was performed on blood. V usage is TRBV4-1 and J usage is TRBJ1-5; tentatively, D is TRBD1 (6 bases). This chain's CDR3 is CASSQGQEKANQPQHF. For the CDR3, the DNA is TGCGCCAGCAGCCAAGGACAGGAAAAAGCGAATCAGCCCCAGCATTTT.